This TCR beta chain was obtained from a study of regulatory T cells in long-lasting Graves disease. The time point here: newly diagnosed GD, antithyroid drugs for less than 3 months. PBMCs were the source of the RNA used for TCR sequencing. Worth noting for this clonotype: A much larger clone sits a single nucleotide away, making a read error possible.

Library construction for TCR beta used iRepertoire HTBI primers and Arm-PCR of CDR3 regions. MiXCR, run by TCRdb on the multiplex PCR reads, gives a single entry per CDR3 protein. The sample carries about 540,000 distinct CDR3 sequences, roughly 14% recorded once. This CDR3 region has 17 residues. Germline V gene data show CDR1 as MNHNS and CDR2 as SASEGT. These same data were also listed under a study on T cells in Graves' hyperthyroidism and ophthalmopathy.

Sample: peripheral blood mononuclear cells (PBMCs), taken at new diagnosis, from a patient treated with antithyroid drugs. The source is a man under 40 with Graves disease. This sequence joins TRBV6-1 and TRBJ2-1; TRBD2 aligns across 12 bases. This CDR3 reads CASRTHLAGGPYNEQSF. DNA of the CDR3: TGTGCCAGCAGAACCCATCTAGCGGGAGGGCCTTACAATGAGCAGTCCTTC.